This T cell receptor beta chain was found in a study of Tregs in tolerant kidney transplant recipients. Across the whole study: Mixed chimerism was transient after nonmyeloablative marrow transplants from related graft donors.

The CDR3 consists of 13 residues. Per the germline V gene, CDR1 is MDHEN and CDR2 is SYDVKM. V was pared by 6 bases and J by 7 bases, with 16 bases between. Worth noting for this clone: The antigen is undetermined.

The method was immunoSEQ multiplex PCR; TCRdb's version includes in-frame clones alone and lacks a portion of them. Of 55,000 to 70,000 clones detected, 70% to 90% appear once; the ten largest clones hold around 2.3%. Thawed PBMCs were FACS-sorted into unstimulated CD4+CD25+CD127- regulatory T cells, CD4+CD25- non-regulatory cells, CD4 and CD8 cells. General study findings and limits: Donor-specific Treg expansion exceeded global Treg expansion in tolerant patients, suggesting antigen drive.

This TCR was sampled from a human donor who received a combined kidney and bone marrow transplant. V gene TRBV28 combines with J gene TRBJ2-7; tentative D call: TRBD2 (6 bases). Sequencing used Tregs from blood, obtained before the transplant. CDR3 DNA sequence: TGTGCCAGCAGCACTCCAGGGACTTGGGAGCAGTACTTC. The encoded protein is CASSTPGTWEQYF.